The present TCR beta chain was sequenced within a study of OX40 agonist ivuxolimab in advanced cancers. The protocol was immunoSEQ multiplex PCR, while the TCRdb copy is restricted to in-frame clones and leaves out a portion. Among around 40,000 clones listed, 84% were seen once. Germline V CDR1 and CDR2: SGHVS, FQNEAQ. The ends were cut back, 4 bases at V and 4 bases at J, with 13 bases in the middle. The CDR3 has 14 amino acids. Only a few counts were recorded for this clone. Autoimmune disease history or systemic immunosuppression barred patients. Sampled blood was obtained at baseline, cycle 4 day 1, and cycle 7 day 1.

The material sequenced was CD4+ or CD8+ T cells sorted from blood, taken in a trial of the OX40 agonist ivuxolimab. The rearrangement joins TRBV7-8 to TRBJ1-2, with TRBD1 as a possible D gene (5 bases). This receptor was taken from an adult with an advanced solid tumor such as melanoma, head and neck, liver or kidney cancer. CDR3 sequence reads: CASSSVLGGYGYTF. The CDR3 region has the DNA TGTGCCAGCAGCTCCGTTCTGGGGGGCTATGGCTACACCTTC. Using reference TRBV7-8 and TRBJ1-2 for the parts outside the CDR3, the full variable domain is GAGVSQSPRYKVAKRGQDVALRCDPISGHVSLFWYQQALGQGPEFLTYFQNEAQLDKSGLPSDRFFAERPEGSVSTLKIQRTQQEDSAVYLCASSSVLGGYGYTFGSGTRLTVV.